The 25 T cell receptor beta chains in this list originate from one sample, sequenced in a study of cytomegalovirus exposure and HLA in healthy donors. Assay used: immunoSEQ multiplex PCR; TCRdb lists only in-frame clones, some missing. The table has roughly 68,000 clones, around 95% seen once; the top ten hold under 2.5%. Sequenced: PBMCs. These receptors all stem from a man aged 18 to 29 in good health and CMV-seronegative.

This chain links TRBV5-1 with TRBJ2-1; perhaps TRBD2 as D (5 bases). The ends were cut back, 2 bases at V and 0 bases at J, with 6 bases in the middle. Germline V gene lookup returns CDR1 SGHRS and CDR2 YFSETQ. The CDR3 length is 14 residues. The CDR3 protein is CASSLGSSYNEQFF. As DNA, the CDR3 is TGCGCCAGCAGCTTAGGGAGCTCCTACAATGAGCAGTTCTTC. Full variable domain (rest looked up from reference TRBV5-1 and TRBJ2-1): KAGVTQTPRYLIKTRGQQVTLSCSPISGHRSVSWYQQTPGQGLQFLFEYFSETQRNKGNFPGRFSGRQFSNSRSEMNVSTLELGDSALYLCASSLGSSYNEQFFGPGTRLTVL.

The chain is built from TRBV2 and TRBJ1-5; 7 nucleotides line up with TRBD1. Germline values: CDR1 SNHLY, CDR2 FYNNEI. The CDR3 spans 16 residues. Unmatched junction bases numbered 5, after V lost 0 bases and J lost 3 bases. CDR3 nucleotide sequence: TGTGCCAGCAGTGAAGCAGGGGGCGAAATCAATCAGCCCCAGCATTTT. Translation: CASSEAGGEINQPQHF.

J is TRBJ2-1 and V is TRBV4-2; TRBD1 matches at 7 bases. This CDR3 region has 17 residues. Germline V gene data show CDR1 as LGHNA and CDR2 as YNFKEQ. Germline trimming cut 2 bases from V and 7 bases from J; bases unmatched to any gene: 14. The DNA of the CDR3 is TGTGCCAGCAGCCAAACGAGACAGGGTCGGTTTAGGAATGAGCAGTTCTTC. Translating gives CASSQTRQGRFRNEQFF.

This chain joins TRBV11-3 and TRBJ2-7, with TRBD1 identical over 7 bases. Unmatched junction bases numbered 3, after V lost 4 bases and J lost 0 bases. This CDR3 is 14 amino acids long. Germline V gene data show CDR1 as SGHNT and CDR2 as YENEEA. The CDR3 protein is CASSSGQASYEQYF. The CDR3 region has the DNA TGTGCCAGCAGCTCCGGACAGGCCTCCTACGAGCAGTACTTC.

The chain links TRBV5-1 to TRBJ2-3; a weak D match, TRBD2 (6 bases). From germline, CDR1 is SGHRS and CDR2 YFSETQ. V gave up 5 bases and J gave up 2 bases, with 15 bases separating them. The CDR3 sequence is 15 residues long. CDR3 region: CASSLGLRSTDTQYF. The CDR3 region has the DNA TGCGCCAGCAGTCTGGGACTCCGATCCACAGATACGCAGTATTTT.

V usage is TRBV29-1 and J usage is TRBJ2-2, with D possibly being TRBD1 (5 bases). Trimming took 3 bases from V and 4 from J, leaving 12 bases between them. CDR3 length: 14 amino acids. Per the germline V gene, CDR1 is SQVTM and CDR2 is ANQGSEA. CDR3 sequence (DNA): TGCAGCGTTGATTGGGGCTCTGGCACCGGGGAGCTGTTTTTT. This gives the protein CSVDWGSGTGELFF.

The V gene is TRBV6-5, the J gene TRBJ1-2, with D possibly matching TRBD1 (6 bases). The CDR3 extends over 14 amino acids. Trimming took 7 bases from V and 4 from J, leaving 16 bases between them. Germline CDR1 MNHEY, CDR2 SVGAGI. The CDR3 bases are TGTGCCAGCACCCTGGGGGGGCTAGGCTATGGCTACACCTTC. Its protein is CASTLGGLGYGYTF.

This rearrangement joins TRBV2 to TRBJ1-4; TRBD1 aligns across 8 bases. The CDR3 is 14 amino acids. Germline lookup yields CDR1 SNHLY and CDR2 FYNNEI. With 6 bases clipped from V and 8 bases from J, the junction kept 8 bases outside the gene matches. As DNA, the CDR3 is TGTGCCAGCAGAGCAGGGGGCGCAGGAGAAAAACTGTTTTTT. The encoded protein is CASRAGGAGEKLFF.

The chain carries TRBV6-4 and TRBJ1-2; 8 positions match TRBD1. Germline-derived CDR1 and CDR2 are MRHNA and SNTAGT. The CDR3 has 15 amino acids. The V and J ends lost 4 bases and 1 base, in that order; junction bases with no gene match: 5. This CDR3 is CASSAGTGFNYGYTF. CDR3 bases: TGTGCCAGCAGTGCCGGGACAGGATTTAACTATGGCTACACCTTC.

The chain is built from TRBV5-1 and TRBJ1-5; TRBD1 matches at 10 bases. CDR3 size: 15 residues. The V segment lost 5 bases and the J segment 4 bases; nucleotides outside the gene matches: 6. Germline values: CDR1 SGHRS, CDR2 YFSETQ. As DNA, the CDR3 is TGCGCCAGCAGTTCGGGACAGGGGTTTAATCAGCCCCAGCATTTT. Translating it yields CASSSGQGFNQPQHF. The entire variable domain, with the rest obtained from reference TRBV5-1 and TRBJ1-5, is as follows: KAGVTQTPRYLIKTRGQQVTLSCSPISGHRSVSWYQQTPGQGLQFLFEYFSETQRNKGNFPGRFSGRQFSNSRSEMNVSTLELGDSALYLCASSSGQGFNQPQHFGDGTRLSIL.

The CDR3 loop reads CASRDRSTDTQYF. The CDR3 DNA reads TGTGCCAGCAGGGACAGGTCCACAGATACGCAGTATTTT. This chain uses TRBV9 with TRBJ2-3; 7 nucleotides agree with TRBD1. Germline values: CDR1 SGDLS, CDR2 YYNGEE. V shed 5 bases and J 2 bases; nucleotides not matched to a gene: 2. The CDR3 is 13 amino acids.

The chain employs TRBV10-2 and TRBJ1-6, with 11 bases lining up with TRBD1. The junction had 11 bases not matched to a gene; V was cut back by 6 bases and J by 7 bases. CDR3 length equals 17 residues. Per germline, CDR1 WSHSY and CDR2 SAAADI. DNA for the CDR3: TGCGCCAGCAGACCCGGGACAGGGGGGTTGCCCAATTCACCCCTCCACTTT. Its translation is CASRPGTGGLPNSPLHF.

V is TRBV9 and J is TRBJ2-1; unclear D gene. The CDR3 is made up of 15 amino acids. The V gene lost 0 bases and the J gene lost 4 bases, with 11 bases spanning the gap. Germline lookup yields CDR1 SGDLS and CDR2 YYNGEE. The CDR3 nucleotides read TGTGCCAGCAGCGTAGGTGAAATTCTATACAATGAGCAGTTCTTC. This translates into CASSVGEILYNEQFF.

V and J are TRBV4-1 and TRBJ2-5; tentative D call: TRBD1 (7 bases). The CDR3 is 15 residues long. The V and J ends lost 4 bases and 7 bases respectively, with 19 bases between them. Germline V gene data show CDR1 as MGHRA and CDR2 as YSYEKL. As DNA, the CDR3 is TGCGCCAGCAGCCGCGGGACAGCAGATGCGGGGACCCAGTACTTC. The encoded protein is CASSRGTADAGTQYF.

V usage is TRBV27 and J usage is TRBJ1-1; 8 positions agree with TRBD1. The germline V gene encodes CDR1 MNHEY and CDR2 SMNVEV (reference sequence). V was clipped by 8 bases and J by 1 base; unmatched bases: 9. This CDR3 comprises 15 residues. The CDR3 here is CASRTHTGGNTEAFF. CDR3 bases: TGTGCCAGCCGGACCCACACAGGGGGGAACACTGAAGCTTTCTTT.

This clone was picked up one time. V is TRBV7-9 and J is TRBJ2-7; no firm D call. V gave up 4 bases and J gave up 2 bases, with 6 bases separating them. From germline, CDR1 is SEHNR and CDR2 FQNEAQ (reference sequence). The CDR3 covers 12 residues. CDR3 coding DNA: TGTGCCAGCAGCTCCCAAACCTACGAGCAGTACTTC. Translated: CASSSQTYEQYF.

The chain recombines TRBV5-5 with TRBJ1-1; D remains ambiguous. V gave up 2 bases and J gave up 5 bases, with 7 bases separating them. CDR3 length: 12 amino acids. CDR1 SGHKS and CDR2 YYEKEE come from the germline V gene (reference sequence). In DNA, the CDR3 is TGTGCCAGCAGCTTAACGGGGACTGAAGCTTTCTTT. Its protein is CASSLTGTEAFF.

In DNA, the CDR3 is TGTGCCAGTACCCGGACTAGCGGGTCCTACGAGCAGTACTTC. Its translation: CASTRTSGSYEQYF. This chain connects TRBV19 to TRBJ2-7; 11 nucleotides line up with TRBD2. The V gene end was trimmed by 7 bases and the J gene end by 1 base; junction bases not matched to a gene: 3. Germline assignment: CDR1 LNHDA and CDR2 SQIVND (reference sequence). CDR3 length equals 14 residues.

The V call is TRBV19, the J call TRBJ1-2; possible D gene TRBD1, 6 bases. Trimming removed 1 base at V and 8 bases at J, with 20 bases between. The CDR3 extends over 16 amino acids. The V gene's germline CDR1 is LNHDA and CDR2 SQIVND (reference sequence). The CDR3 DNA sequence: TGTGCCAGTAGTATAGTTCCCGCAGGGGTCGATTCGGGCTACACCTTC. It translates to CASSIVPAGVDSGYTF.

CDR3 in amino acids: CAWNRGRSGGEQFF. The CDR3 nucleotides are TGTGCCTGGAACCGCGGGAGGTCAGGGGGTGAGCAGTTCTTC. The J gene is TRBJ2-1, the V gene TRBV30; TRBD2 might be the D (8 bases). There are 14 residues in the CDR3. Trimming took 4 bases from V and 9 from J, leaving 19 bases between them. Germline V gene sequence: CDR1 GTSNPN, CDR2 SVGIG (reference sequence).

The rearrangement uses TRBV6-5 and TRBJ2-2; tentative D call: TRBD1 (5 bases). Trimming shortened V by 3 bases and J by 2 bases, and 13 bases separated the two germline ends. The CDR3 is made up of 16 amino acids. The V gene's germline CDR1 is MNHEY and CDR2 SVGAGI. CDR3 coding DNA: TGTGCCAGCAGTTATGGGGCAGGGTCTAACACCGGGGAGCTGTTTTTT. Its protein product is CASSYGAGSNTGELFF.

This chain uses TRBV6-5 with TRBJ1-1; D gene uncertain. Germline V gene lookup returns CDR1 MNHEY and CDR2 SVGAGI. CDR3 size: 14 residues. Trimming left V 2 bases short and J 11 bases short, with 18 bases between. Written as DNA, the CDR3 is TGTGCCAGCAGTTACGCATCCGGAGGCCTGAGGGCTTTCTTT. It specifies CASSYASGGLRAFF.

This sequence joins TRBV28 and TRBJ2-3, with 10 bases lining up with TRBD2. Trimming removed 7 bases from V and 3 bases from J; junction bases left unmatched: 10. CDR1 and CDR2 (germline): MDHEN, SYDVKM. This CDR3 has 16 residues. Here the CDR3 reads CASIFSGRTYTDTQYF. CDR3 nucleotides: TGTGCCAGCATTTTTAGCGGGAGGACCTATACAGATACGCAGTATTTT. The variable domain in full, with the rest retrieved from reference TRBV28 and TRBJ2-3, is DVKVTQSSRYLVKRTGEKVFLECVQDMDHENMFWYRQDPGLGLRLIYFSYDVKMKEKGDIPEGYSVSREKKERFSLILESASTNQTSMYLCASIFSGRTYTDTQYFGPGTRLTVL.

The chain's CDR3 is CASTRDSSNQPQHF. In nucleotides, the CDR3 is TGTGCCAGTACCCGGGACAGTAGCAATCAGCCCCAGCATTTT. The rearrangement joins TRBV19 to TRBJ1-5, with 7 bases matching TRBD1. There are 14 residues in the CDR3. Losses at the gene ends were 7 bases for V and 0 bases for J; bases not matched to a gene: 3. Germline V lookup: CDR1 LNHDA, CDR2 SQIVND (reference sequence).

The chain couples TRBV4-2 to TRBJ2-5; TRBD2 matches at 8 bases. V shed 0 bases and J 3 bases; nucleotides not matched to a gene: 3. The CDR3 covers 15 residues. Per germline, CDR1 LGHNA and CDR2 YNFKEQ. The CDR3 spells CASSQDDGGEETQYF. As DNA, the CDR3 is TGTGCCAGCAGCCAAGACGACGGGGGGGAAGAGACCCAGTACTTC.